Listed below are T cell receptor beta chains from one sample, sequenced in a study of long-term antiretroviral therapy in people with HIV. Repertoires were generated with immunoSEQ multiplex PCR, while TCRdb's copy carries only in-frame clones and drops some. Of 20,000 to 25,000 clones detected, around 82% appear once; the ten largest clones hold approximately 12%. Source: unsorted PBMCs, taken 2.4 years after starting antiretroviral therapy. Source of these receptors: a man aged 35 to 55 with HIV. CDR3s include the opening cysteine and the closing phenylalanine or tryptophan. D genes are given only for firm matches. The size of a clone is reported for some rows only, either as once, few or many, or as a class for expanded clones.

v_call	j_call	d_call	cdr3_length	clone_size	cdr3_nt	cdr3_aa
TRBV6-1	TRBJ1-1	TRBD1	14	-	TGTGCCAGCAGTGGGACAGGGAGGAACACTGAAGCTTTCTTT	CASSGTGRNTEAFF
TRBV7-3	TRBJ2-7	-	15	-	TGTGCCAGCAGCGCTGAGGGGGGAACCCACTACGAGCAGTACTTC	CASSAEGGTHYEQYF
TRBV7-8	TRBJ1-6	-	15	-	TGTGCCAGCAGTTCTAATGACAGGCCTAATTCACCCCTCCACTTT	CASSSNDRPNSPLHF
TRBV10-3	TRBJ1-5	-	14	-	TGTGCCATCAGTGAGAGGAAGCAAAATCAGCCCCAGCATTTT	CAISERKQNQPQHF
TRBV7-9	TRBJ1-1	TRBD1	14	-	TGTGCCAGCAGCACGGGACAGGTTAACACTGAAGCTTTCTTT	CASSTGQVNTEAFF
TRBV5-1	TRBJ2-1	TRBD1	15	once	TGCGCCAGCAGCTTGGTAGGGGGCAACTACAATGAGCAGTTCTTC	CASSLVGGNYNEQFF
TRBV5-1	TRBJ1-2	-	13	few	TGCGCCAGCAGCTTGGGCTCTAACTATGGCTACACCTTC	CASSLGSNYGYTF
TRBV4-1	TRBJ1-2	TRBD1	14	-	TGCGCCAGCAGCCAAGGTCGGGACAGAGATGGCTACACCTTC	CASSQGRDRDGYTF
TRBV30	TRBJ1-4	-	12	-	TGTGCCTGGAGTTCCGATAATGAAAAACTGTTTTTT	CAWSSDNEKLFF
TRBV13	TRBJ1-2	TRBD1	15	-	TGTGCCAGCAGCGCCCGGACAGGGATGGTCTATGGCTACACCTTC	CASSARTGMVYGYTF
TRBV10-3	TRBJ2-3	-	16	once	TGTGCCATCAGTGCTAGGGGCAGAAGCGACACAGATACGCAGTATTTT	CAISARGRSDTDTQYF
TRBV6-5	TRBJ1-1	TRBD1	13	-	TGTGCCAGCGGGATCGGACAGGCCGCCGAAGCTTTCTTT	CASGIGQAAEAFF
TRBV28	TRBJ2-7	-	15	-	TGTGCCAGCAGTTTCGGGGGAAACCCCTCAGGGGAGCAGTACTTC	CASSFGGNPSGEQYF
TRBV9	TRBJ2-1	TRBD2	15	-	TGTGCCAGCAGCGTAGAGTGGACTAGTTACAATGAGCAGTTCTTC	CASSVEWTSYNEQFF
TRBV11-2	TRBJ1-3	-	14	-	TGTGCCAGCAGCTCCACAAGCTCTGGAAACACCATATATTTT	CASSSTSSGNTIYF
TRBV11-2	TRBJ2-5	TRBD2	15	-	TGTGCCAGCAGCTTTAGCGGGGGGGCCTTAGAGACCCAGTACTTC	CASSFSGGALETQYF
TRBV4-2	TRBJ2-1	TRBD2	17	-	TGTGCCAGCAGCCAAGACGGATTAGCGGGAGGATACAATGAGCAGTTCTTC	CASSQDGLAGGYNEQFF
TRBV28	TRBJ2-7	-	10	-	TGTGCCAGCAGTTCACTAGTCCAGTACTTC	CASSSLVQYF
TRBV19	TRBJ1-2	-	14	few	TGTGCCAGTAGTATCGGATCAGGGGACTATGGCTACACCTTC	CASSIGSGDYGYTF
TRBV29-1	TRBJ2-1	TRBD2	11	-	TGCAGCGTGGCCTCGGGGGGACAGCAGTTCTTC	CSVASGGQQFF
TRBV7-9	TRBJ2-4	TRBD2	16	-	TGTGCCAGCTCCAGTGAAGCGGGGGGTGCCAAAAACATTCAGTACTTC	CASSSEAGGAKNIQYF
TRBV10-3	TRBJ1-1	TRBD1	17	-	TGTGCCATCAGTGAGTCGGGGACAGGGGCGTCGTTTGACGAAGCTTTCTTT	CAISESGTGASFDEAFF
TRBV19	TRBJ1-1	TRBD1	17	-	TGTGCCAGTACCCACAGGGGTTTGGGGACAGGGAACACTGAAGCTTTCTTT	CASTHRGLGTGNTEAFF
TRBV5-1	TRBJ2-1	-	15	-	TGCGCCAGCAGCCCTTGGGCATCACCCGGAAATGAGCAGTTCTTC	CASSPWASPGNEQFF
TRBV5-1	TRBJ1-2	-	13	-	TGCGCCAGCAGCTTGATTCAGGGCGATGGCTACACCTTC	CASSLIQGDGYTF
TRBV6-1	TRBJ1-6	TRBD1	14	-	TGTGCCAGCAGTGAGGGACAGGCGTATTCACCCCTCCACTTT	CASSEGQAYSPLHF
TRBV6-1	TRBJ1-5	-	13	-	TGTGCCAGCACCGGACCGAGCAATCAGCCCCAGCATTTT	CASTGPSNQPQHF
TRBV6-1	TRBJ1-4	-	14	-	TGTGCCAGCAGTCTGACTCATTCTGGAGAAAAACTGTTTTTT	CASSLTHSGEKLFF
TRBV6-5	TRBJ2-1	TRBD2	15	-	TGTGCCAGCAGTACTAGCGGTACTACTAAAGATGAGCAGTTCTTC	CASSTSGTTKDEQFF
TRBV6-1	TRBJ1-2	-	12	-	TGTGCCAGCAGGGGGGGAGACTATGGCTACACCTTC	CASRGGDYGYTF
TRBV19	TRBJ1-1	-	15	-	TGTGCCAGTAGTCTGGGATCGCACACGAACACTGAAGCTTTCTTT	CASSLGSHTNTEAFF
TRBV27	TRBJ2-7	TRBD2	18	-	TGTGCCAGCAGTCCACCAATCCCGGGACTAGCAGCCTCCTACGAGCAGTACTTC	CASSPPIPGLAASYEQYF
TRBV11-1	TRBJ1-2	-	14	-	TGTGCCAGCAGCGGCCTCCTCGGCGACTATGGCTACACCTTC	CASSGLLGDYGYTF
TRBV7-9	TRBJ2-1	TRBD2	15	once	TGTGCCAGCAGCTTATCTAGCGGAGACTACAATGAGCAGTTCTTC	CASSLSSGDYNEQFF
TRBV11-2	TRBJ1-2	-	15	-	TGTGCCAGCAGCTCCGGGGCTGTCTCGGACTATGGCTACACCTTC	CASSSGAVSDYGYTF
TRBV7-9	TRBJ1-3	-	16	-	TGTGCCAGCAGCTTAATCACGGGGCGAGGTGGAAACACCATATATTTT	CASSLITGRGGNTIYF
TRBV10-2	TRBJ2-5	-	13	-	TGCGCCAGCAGTGTCACAGGGCAAGAGACCCAGTACTTC	CASSVTGQETQYF
TRBV19	TRBJ1-2	TRBD1	15	-	TGTGCCAGTAGTATAGACCCTACAGGGGGCGGCGGCTACACCTTC	CASSIDPTGGGGYTF
TRBV20-1	TRBJ2-1	TRBD2	11	-	TGCAGTGTAGTGGGGGGGATTGAGCAGTTCTTC	CSVVGGIEQFF
TRBV7-9	TRBJ1-1	TRBD1	14	-	TGTGCCAGCAGTTTCCAGGGGGCGAACACTGAAGCTTTCTTT	CASSFQGANTEAFF
TRBV19	TRBJ1-1	-	14	-	TGTGCCAGTACCGATGTTCCCTTGAACACTGAAGCTTTCTTT	CASTDVPLNTEAFF
TRBV5-5	TRBJ1-3	TRBD1	14	-	TGTGCCAGCAGCTTTTACAGGGGGATGGACACCATATATTTT	CASSFYRGMDTIYF
TRBV27	TRBJ2-7	TRBD1	12	once	TGTGCCAACCCCGGACAGGGCGGCGAGCAGTACTTC	CANPGQGGEQYF
TRBV15	TRBJ1-2	TRBD1	14	-	TGTGCCACCAAGATGGGACAGGGGGGATATGGCTACACCTTC	CATKMGQGGYGYTF
TRBV7-9	TRBJ2-2	-	15	-	TGTGCCAGCAGCTTTCCGCAGGGGTGGACCGGGGAGCTGTTTTTT	CASSFPQGWTGELFF
TRBV6-5	TRBJ2-1	TRBD2	15	-	TGTGCCAGCAGTTACGCGACTAGCTCCCACAATGAGCAGTTCTTC	CASSYATSSHNEQFF
TRBV6-1	TRBJ2-7	TRBD2	14	-	TGTGCCAGCATGCGGGGGACCAAATCCTACGAGCAGTACTTC	CASMRGTKSYEQYF
TRBV7-3	TRBJ2-3	-	15	-	TGTGCCAGCAGCTTATTCGGGGGCCCCCTGTATACGCAGTATTTT	CASSLFGGPLYTQYF
TRBV11-2	TRBJ2-7	-	14	-	TGTGCCAGCACCCTAAGTCCAGGGGTGAGCGAGCAGTACTTC	CASTLSPGVSEQYF
TRBV5-1	TRBJ2-3	-	11	-	TGCGCCAGCAGCTTCGGCGATACGCAGTATTTT	CASSFGDTQYF
TRBV5-4	TRBJ2-2	TRBD2	15	-	TGTGCCAGCAGCTTGACTAGCGGGTTTACCGGGGAGCTGTTTTTT	CASSLTSGFTGELFF
TRBV27	TRBJ1-5	TRBD1	14	once	TGTGCCAGCAATGAAGGGGGCAGGGATCAGCCCCAGCATTTT	CASNEGGRDQPQHF
TRBV7-2	TRBJ2-7	-	13	few	TGTGCCAGCAGATTGAACAGGAACTACGAGCAGTACTTC	CASRLNRNYEQYF
TRBV13	TRBJ2-3	TRBD1	12	-	TGTGCCAGCAGCGCCAGGGGGGATACGCAGTATTTT	CASSARGDTQYF
TRBV4-2	TRBJ2-7	-	16	once	TGTGCCAGCAGCCAAGCGGACAGTGGGGCGTCCTACGAGCAGTACTTC	CASSQADSGASYEQYF
TRBV6-5	TRBJ2-7	TRBD2	14	-	TGTGCCAGCAGTTACATGCGGGAGTCTGACGAGCAGTACTTC	CASSYMRESDEQYF
TRBV13	TRBJ2-7	TRBD2	17	-	TGTGCCAGCAGCTCAGGGTGGGGGGGATCAACGTCCTACGAGCAGTACTTC	CASSSGWGGSTSYEQYF
TRBV2	TRBJ2-7	TRBD2	14	few	TGTGCCAGCAGGCCAAAGACTAGCGGTTACGAGCAGTACTTC	CASRPKTSGYEQYF
TRBV19	TRBJ1-3	-	15	-	TGTGCCAGCACCCCAGGAGTCACAGCTGGAAACACCATATATTTT	CASTPGVTAGNTIYF